Shown below are 9 T cell receptor beta chains from a single sample sequenced in a study of cytomegalovirus exposure and HLA in healthy donors. The PCR used 60 Vbeta and 13 Jbeta primers. The assay was immunoSEQ multiplex PCR, and TCRdb's table has in-frame clones only and misses some. The repertoire holds about 89,000 clones, with roughly three quarters as singletons. The sequenced sample was PBMCs. The receptor set was obtained from a man aged 25-45 years in good health and CMV-seronegative.

The CDR3 region is CASSARSGTLNTEAFF. The DNA for the CDR3 is TGTGCCAGCAGCGCAAGATCCGGGACACTGAACACTGAAGCTTTCTTT. The rearrangement joins TRBV6-6 to TRBJ1-1; TRBD1 might be the D (6 bases). Trimming stripped 6 bases from V and 0 bases from J, with 17 bases between. The CDR3 totals 16 residues. CDR1 and CDR2 (germline): MNHNY, SVGAGI (reference sequence).

V gene TRBV6-1 combines with J gene TRBJ2-7; 10 bases agree with TRBD2. The CDR3 runs 15 residues. V trimming: 10 bases; J trimming: 2 bases; junction bases outside the gene matches: 11. The V gene's germline CDR1 is MNHNS and CDR2 SASEGT. CDR3 DNA sequence: TGTGCCACTTTGCCGCTAGCGGGAGAGGCCTACGAGCAGTACTTC. Translating gives CATLPLAGEAYEQYF.

The chain combines TRBV6-1 with TRBJ2-3; 7 bases fit TRBD1. The CDR3 extends over 16 amino acids. The V and J ends lost 2 bases and 9 bases, in that order; junction bases with no gene match: 14. CDR1 MNHNS and CDR2 SASEGT come from the germline V gene. CDR3 loop: CASSERRGSTRGTQYF. DNA for the CDR3: TGTGCCAGCAGTGAACGCAGGGGGAGTACGAGGGGGACGCAGTATTTT.

This clone was picked up a small number of times. The chain has TRBV10-3 and TRBJ1-1, with D perhaps TRBD1 (5 bases). The germline V gene has CDR1 ENHRY and CDR2 SYGVKD. V dropped 5 bases and J dropped 6 bases, with 16 bases sitting between them. The CDR3 contains 14 residues. CDR3: CAISPNGAQPEAFF. As DNA, the CDR3 is TGTGCCATCAGTCCCAATGGGGCTCAGCCTGAAGCTTTCTTT.

The chain has TRBV6-6 and TRBJ1-3; D remains ambiguous. This CDR3 region has 15 residues. Germline CDR1 MNHNY, CDR2 SVGAGI (reference sequence). Trimming removed 6 bases from V and 0 bases from J, with 12 bases in between. The CDR3 nucleotides are TGTGCCAGCAGGTCATTGCGCCCCTCTGGAAACACCATATATTTT. Translating it yields CASRSLRPSGNTIYF.

The rearrangement joins TRBV6-4 to TRBJ1-2; no clear D gene. CDR1 and CDR2 from the germline V gene are MRHNA and SNTAGT. The V gene lost 6 bases and the J gene lost 4 bases, with 15 bases spanning the gap. The CDR3 runs 14 residues. The CDR3 DNA is TGTGCCAGCAGCCCCGGGGTTGTGGGCTATGGCTACACCTTC. Translating it yields CASSPGVVGYGYTF.

This clone was seen only a few times. The chain uses TRBV4-3 and TRBJ2-5, with 8 nucleotides matching TRBD2. Germline CDR1 and CDR2: LGHNA and YSLEER. This CDR3 comprises 16 residues. J lost 4 bases, V lost 0 bases, and 7 bases had no gene match. This CDR3 is CASSQETGGAGETQYF. The CDR3 region has the DNA TGCGCCAGCAGCCAAGAGACCGGGGGGGCAGGAGAGACCCAGTACTTC.

The V gene is TRBV6-6, the J gene TRBJ1-1; the D gene is possibly TRBD1 (6 bases). The germline V and J ends were trimmed by 6 bases and 1 base, with 12 bases remaining between them. Germline loops: CDR1 MNHNY, CDR2 SVGAGI (reference sequence). The CDR3 covers 14 residues. CDR3 residues: CASRPGTPNTEAFF. Here the CDR3 DNA reads TGTGCCAGCAGGCCCGGGACACCGAACACTGAAGCTTTCTTT.

The chain has TRBV5-8 and TRBJ2-1; the D gene is possibly TRBD2 (7 bases). Trimming cost V 5 bases and J 9 bases, with 18 bases left between them. The CDR3 totals 14 residues. The germline gives CDR1 SGHTS, CDR2 YDEGEE. The CDR3: CASRPLGGASEQFF. The CDR3, as DNA: TGTGCCAGCAGGCCTTTAGGGGGGGCGAGTGAGCAGTTCTTC.